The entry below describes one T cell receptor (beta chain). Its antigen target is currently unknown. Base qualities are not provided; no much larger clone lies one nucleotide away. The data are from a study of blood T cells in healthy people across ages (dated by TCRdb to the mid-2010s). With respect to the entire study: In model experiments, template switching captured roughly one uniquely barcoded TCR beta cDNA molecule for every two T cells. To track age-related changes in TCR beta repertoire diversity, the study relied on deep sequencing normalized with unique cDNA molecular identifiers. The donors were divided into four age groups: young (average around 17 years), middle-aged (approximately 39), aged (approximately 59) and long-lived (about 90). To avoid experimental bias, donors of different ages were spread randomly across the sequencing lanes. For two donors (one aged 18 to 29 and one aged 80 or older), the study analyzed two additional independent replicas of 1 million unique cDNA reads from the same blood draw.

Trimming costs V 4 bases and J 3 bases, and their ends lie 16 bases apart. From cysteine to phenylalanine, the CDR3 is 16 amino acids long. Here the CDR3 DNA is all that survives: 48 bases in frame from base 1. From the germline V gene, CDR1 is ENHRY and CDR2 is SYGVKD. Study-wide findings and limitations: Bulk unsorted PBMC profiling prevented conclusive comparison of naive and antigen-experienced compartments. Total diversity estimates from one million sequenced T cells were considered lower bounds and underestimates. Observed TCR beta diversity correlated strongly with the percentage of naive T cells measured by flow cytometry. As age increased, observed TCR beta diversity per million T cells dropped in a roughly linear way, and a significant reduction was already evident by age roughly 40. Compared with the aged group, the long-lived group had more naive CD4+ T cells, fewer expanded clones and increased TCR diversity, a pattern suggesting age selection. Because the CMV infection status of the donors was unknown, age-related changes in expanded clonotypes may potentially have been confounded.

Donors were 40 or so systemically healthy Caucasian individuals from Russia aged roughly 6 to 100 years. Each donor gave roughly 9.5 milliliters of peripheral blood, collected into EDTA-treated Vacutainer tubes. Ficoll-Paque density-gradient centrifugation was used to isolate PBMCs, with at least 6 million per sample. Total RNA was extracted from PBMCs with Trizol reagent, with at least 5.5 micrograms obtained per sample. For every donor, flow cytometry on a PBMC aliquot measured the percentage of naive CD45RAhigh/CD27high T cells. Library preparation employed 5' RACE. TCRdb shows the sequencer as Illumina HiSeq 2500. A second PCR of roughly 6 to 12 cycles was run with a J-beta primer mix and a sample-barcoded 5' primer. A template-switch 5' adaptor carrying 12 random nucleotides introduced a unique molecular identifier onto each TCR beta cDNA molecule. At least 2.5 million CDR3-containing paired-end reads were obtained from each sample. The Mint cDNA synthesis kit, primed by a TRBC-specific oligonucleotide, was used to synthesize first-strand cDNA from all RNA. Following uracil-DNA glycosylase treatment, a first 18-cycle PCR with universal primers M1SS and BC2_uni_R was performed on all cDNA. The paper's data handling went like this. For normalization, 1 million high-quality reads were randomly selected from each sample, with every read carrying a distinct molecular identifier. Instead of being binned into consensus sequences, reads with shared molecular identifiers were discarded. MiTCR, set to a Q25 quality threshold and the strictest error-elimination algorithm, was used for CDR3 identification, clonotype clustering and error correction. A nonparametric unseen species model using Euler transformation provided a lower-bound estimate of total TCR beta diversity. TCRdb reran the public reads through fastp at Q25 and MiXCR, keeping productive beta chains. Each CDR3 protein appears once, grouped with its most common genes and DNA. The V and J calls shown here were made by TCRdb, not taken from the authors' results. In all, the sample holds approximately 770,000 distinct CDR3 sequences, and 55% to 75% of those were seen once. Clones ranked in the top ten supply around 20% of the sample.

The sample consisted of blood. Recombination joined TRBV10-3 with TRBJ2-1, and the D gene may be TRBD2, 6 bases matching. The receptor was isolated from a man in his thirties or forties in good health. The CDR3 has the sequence CAISGAAGSGYNEQFF. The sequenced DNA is TGTGCCATCAGTGGCGCCGCGGGATCCGGCTACAATGAGCAGTTCTTC.